The text below deals with one T cell receptor beta chain. The sample is drawn from a study of OX40 agonist ivuxolimab in advanced cancers. Trimming at V came to 4 bases and at J to 1 base, leaving 4 bases not matched to a gene. The CDR3 totals 15 residues. Per the germline V gene, CDR1 is SGHNT and CDR2 is YYREEE (reference sequence). Produced via immunoSEQ multiplex PCR; TCRdb's table is partial and in-frame only. The table includes 100,000 to 150,000 clones, 80% to 95% detected once. The material sequenced was CD4+ or CD8+ T cells sorted from blood, taken in a trial of the OX40 agonist ivuxolimab. This clonotype was obtained from an adult with an advanced solid tumor such as melanoma, head and neck, liver or kidney cancer. V usage is TRBV5-4 and J usage is TRBJ2-7, with 11 nucleotides matching TRBD2. CDR3 coding DNA: TGTGCCAGCAGCCAGGGACTAGCGGAATCCTACGAGCAGTACTTC. This translates into CASSQGLAESYEQYF.